The T cell receptor beta chain described here comes from a study of T-cell memory formation after mild COVID-19. Across the whole study: TCR clusters largely stayed donor specific.

V shed 2 bases, J shed 5 bases, and the junction held 2 bases outside the gene matches. The germline V gene encodes CDR1 MNHEY and CDR2 SVGEGT. This CDR3 is 14 amino acids long. TCRdb re-called the 5' RACE reads through MiXCR, storing one row per CDR3 protein. The repertoire holds around 450,000 distinct CDR3 sequences, with 24% as singletons. Material for sequencing was PBMCs or a T cell subset sorted from them (not recorded which). This clonotype was obtained from an adult woman who had mild COVID-19 (a few samples of this study predate the infection). Cell type and time point are not known. This chain links TRBV6-2 or TRBV6-3 with TRBJ2-5, with TRBD2 matching over 10 bases. CDR3 amino acids: CASSYTSGEETQYF. The CDR3 bases are TGTGCCAGCAGTTACACTAGCGGGGAGGAGACCCAGTACTTC.